Presented here are 20 T cell receptor beta chains from one specimen sequenced in a study of PD-1 blockade in classical Hodgkin lymphoma. Time point denoted: cycle 4 day 1 (C4D1), after about 6 weeks of nivolumab. Each of the patients experienced relapse following autologous stem cell transplantation, and their brentuximab vedotin exposure differed. Repertoires were generated with immunoSEQ multiplex PCR, while TCRdb's copy carries only in-frame clones and drops some. The table lists around 23,000 clones, about 81% of them singletons. This sample comprised peripheral blood mononuclear cells (PBMCs), obtained before the fourth cycle of nivolumab. The receptors shown here come from a human donor with classical Hodgkin lymphoma.

The chain has TRBV5-4 and TRBJ1-1; a possible D gene is TRBD1 (5 bases). Trimming removed 4 bases from V and 1 base from J, with 11 bases in between. The CDR3 sequence is 14 residues long. Germline CDR1 reads SGHNT; CDR2 reads YYREEE (reference sequence). CDR3 in DNA: TGTGCCAGCAGCGTAATGGGGGGGAACACTGAAGCTTTCTTT. The encoded protein is CASSVMGGNTEAFF.

This chain connects TRBV19 to TRBJ1-5; D not certain. The V gene lost 6 bases and the J gene lost 4 bases, with 19 bases spanning the gap. Looked up from germline, CDR1 is LNHDA and CDR2 is SQIVND (reference sequence). The CDR3 contains 16 residues. As DNA, the CDR3 is TGTGCCAGTAGCCCCGAGAGGGCAGACTTAAATCAGCCCCAGCATTTT. Translated, it gives CASSPERADLNQPQHF.

The CDR3 reads CASSDEIGFTEAFF. CDR3 DNA: TGTGCCAGCAGTGATGAGATTGGATTCACTGAAGCTTTCTTT. V and J are TRBV2 and TRBJ1-1; D not resolved. Germline V gene sequence: CDR1 SNHLY, CDR2 FYNNEI. V was trimmed by 3 bases and J by 4 bases, leaving 12 bases between them. The CDR3 is made up of 14 amino acids.

The CDR3 protein is CSVGSPSGTYEQYF. CDR3 bases: TGCAGCGTCGGTAGCCCCTCAGGGACCTACGAGCAGTACTTC. V gene TRBV29-1 combines with J gene TRBJ2-7; D is possibly TRBD1 (5 bases). Trimming removed 6 bases from V and 2 bases from J, with 17 bases in between. Germline CDR1 reads SQVTM; CDR2 reads ANQGSEA. This CDR3 region has 14 residues.

V and J are TRBV14 and TRBJ2-5, with 7 bases identical to TRBD1. Germline V gives CDR1 SGHDN, CDR2 FVKESK. CDR3 size: 16 residues. V was clipped by 1 base and J by 4 bases; unmatched bases: 9. Here the CDR3 reads CASSQVLTGPPETQYF. CDR3 in DNA: TGTGCCAGCAGCCAAGTTCTGACAGGGCCCCCAGAGACCCAGTACTTC.

V and J are TRBV4-3 and TRBJ2-7; D is undetermined. The germline gives CDR1 LGHNA, CDR2 YSLEER. The CDR3 sequence is 15 residues long. Trimming took 0 bases from V and 3 from J, leaving 12 bases between them. CDR3: CASSQDRSLIYEQYF. In nucleotides, the CDR3 is TGCGCCAGCAGCCAAGATAGGAGCCTGATCTACGAGCAGTACTTC.

The chain employs TRBV27 and TRBJ2-7; no definite D call. The CDR3 spans 14 residues. V lost 7 bases and J lost 1, with 14 bases in between. Germline V gene sequence: CDR1 MNHEY, CDR2 SMNVEV (reference sequence). The CDR3 sequence: CASTDLRGSYEQYF. The CDR3 region has the DNA TGTGCCAGCACCGACTTGAGAGGATCCTACGAGCAGTACTTC.

This chain connects TRBV4-1 to TRBJ2-7, with 12 bases fitting TRBD2. The V segment lost 3 bases and the J segment 5 bases; nucleotides outside the gene matches: 11. The CDR3 runs 17 residues. The germline gives CDR1 MGHRA, CDR2 YSYEKL. The CDR3 is CASSQGGLAGWRDEQYF. For the CDR3, the DNA is TGCGCCAGCAGCCAGGGGGGACTAGCGGGTTGGCGCGACGAGCAGTACTTC.

This clone is medium-sized within its sample. The CDR3 region has the DNA TGTGCCAGCAGCGTAGGGGCTCAGGGGTCGGACACTGAAGCTTTCTTT. This codes for CASSVGAQGSDTEAFF. The rearrangement links TRBV9 to TRBJ1-1, with D perhaps matching TRBD1 (6 bases). This CDR3 comprises 16 residues. The V gene's germline CDR1 is SGDLS and CDR2 YYNGEE. Trimming pared 0 bases from V and 3 bases from J, leaving 15 bases between.

The CDR3: CASSLSSGQYF. DNA of the CDR3: TGTGCCAGCAGTTTAAGTTCTGGGCAGTACTTC. This chain links TRBV28 with TRBJ2-7; D is uncertain. Germline lookup yields CDR1 MDHEN and CDR2 SYDVKM. Trimming took 2 bases from V and 9 from J, leaving 8 bases between them. This CDR3 contains 11 residues.

This clone came up once. The chain links TRBV5-1 to TRBJ2-1, with D uncertain. CDR3 length: 12 residues. Germline CDR1 is SGHRS and CDR2 is YFSETQ. V was pared by 4 bases and J by 3 bases, with 5 bases between. CDR3 sequence: CASSADYNEQFF. The CDR3 nucleotides read TGCGCCAGCAGCGCCGACTACAATGAGCAGTTCTTC. Variable domain in full (rest from reference TRBV5-1 and TRBJ2-1): KAGVTQTPRYLIKTRGQQVTLSCSPISGHRSVSWYQQTPGQGLQFLFEYFSETQRNKGNFPGRFSGRQFSNSRSEMNVSTLELGDSALYLCASSADYNEQFFGPGTRLTVL.

The CDR3 DNA reads TGTGCCAGCAGTGAATGGGCCAGTCAAGAGACCCAGTACTTC. The encoded protein is CASSEWASQETQYF. The genes are TRBV2 and TRBJ2-5, with D uncertain. CDR3 size: 14 residues. V shed 2 bases and J shed 2 bases, with 9 bases lying between them. Per the germline V gene, CDR1 is SNHLY and CDR2 is FYNNEI.

The V gene is TRBV5-4, the J gene TRBJ2-3, with 16 positions matching TRBD2. The junction had 4 bases not matched to a gene; V was cut back by 4 bases and J by 2 bases. The CDR3 loop spans 17 amino acids. Looked up from germline, CDR1 is SGHNT and CDR2 is YYREEE (reference sequence). In nucleotides, the CDR3 is TGTGCCAGCAGCACCGGGACTAGCGGGGGGGACACAGATACGCAGTATTTT. This translates into CASSTGTSGGDTDTQYF.

The chain couples TRBV4-1 to TRBJ2-6; 9 nucleotides match TRBD1. In germline, CDR1 is MGHRA, CDR2 YSYEKL. This CDR3 contains 21 residues. V lost 2 bases and J lost 4; bases outside the gene matches: 18. The CDR3 sequence is CASSQSHSWDRVVSGANVLTF. The CDR3 nucleotides read TGCGCCAGCAGCCAATCTCATAGCTGGGACAGGGTTGTGTCAGGGGCCAACGTCCTGACTTTC.

The chain joins TRBV5-4 to TRBJ2-3, with D hard to call. Germline values: CDR1 SGHNT, CDR2 YYREEE (reference sequence). V was shortened by 4 bases and J by 4 bases, with 10 bases between the two germline ends. The CDR3 extends over 13 amino acids. CDR3 DNA: TGTGCCAGCAGCCCGGGTGCCCCAGATACGCAGTATTTT. This encodes CASSPGAPDTQYF.

This clone has only a few counts. The chain couples TRBV9 to TRBJ2-1, with 10 bases that match TRBD2. Germline V gives CDR1 SGDLS, CDR2 YYNGEE. Trimming at V came to 6 bases and at J to 7 bases, leaving 19 bases not matched to a gene. The CDR3 contains 18 residues. DNA for the CDR3: TGTGCCAGCACCCGAACAGGTCTAGCGGGAGAGGGTGGGAATGAGCAGTTCTTC. Protein product: CASTRTGLAGEGGNEQFF.

The chain couples TRBV6-5 to TRBJ2-7, with a possible D match to TRBD1 (6 bases). V gave up 6 bases and J gave up 3 bases, with 12 bases separating them. There are 13 residues in the CDR3. Germline values: CDR1 MNHEY, CDR2 SVGAGI. CDR3 loop: CASRVQGYYEQYF. The CDR3 bases are TGTGCCAGCAGGGTACAGGGCTACTACGAGCAGTACTTC.

The CDR3 reads CSVEGQGNADTQYF. The DNA for the CDR3 is TGCAGCGTTGAAGGGCAGGGGAACGCAGATACGCAGTATTTT. The chain is built from TRBV29-1 and TRBJ2-3; D is perhaps TRBD1 (6 bases). CDR3 length equals 14 residues. Germline CDR1 is SQVTM and CDR2 is ANQGSEA. Trimming left V 1 base short and J 4 bases short, with 12 bases between.

In this sample, this clone is medium-sized (0.01 to 0.1%). The genes are TRBV6-5 and TRBJ2-7; D unresolved. The length of the CDR3 is 13 residues. CDR1 MNHEY and CDR2 SVGAGI come from the germline V gene. V was shortened by 2 bases and J by 2 bases, with 7 bases between the two germline ends. Here the CDR3 reads CASSYGRTYEQYF. The CDR3 nucleotides read TGTGCCAGCAGTTACGGACGGACCTACGAGCAGTACTTC.

This chain uses TRBV5-4 with TRBJ2-5; D perhaps matches TRBD2 (5 bases). Germline CDR1 and CDR2: SGHNT and YYREEE (reference sequence). The V end was cut by 0 bases, the J end by 5 bases, with 14 bases between. The CDR3 has 15 amino acids. CDR3 sequence: CASSLGTYSEETQYF. The CDR3 nucleotides read TGTGCCAGCAGCTTGGGGACTTATTCTGAGGAGACCCAGTACTTC.